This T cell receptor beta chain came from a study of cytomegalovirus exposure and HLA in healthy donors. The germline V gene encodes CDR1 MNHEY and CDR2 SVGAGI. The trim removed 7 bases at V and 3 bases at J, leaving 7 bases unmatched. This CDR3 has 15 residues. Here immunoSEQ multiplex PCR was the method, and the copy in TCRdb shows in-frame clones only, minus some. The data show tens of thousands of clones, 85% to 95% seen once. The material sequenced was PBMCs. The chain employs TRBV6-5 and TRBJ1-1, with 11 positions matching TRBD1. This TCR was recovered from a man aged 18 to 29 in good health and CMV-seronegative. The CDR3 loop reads CASTPGQGEYTEAFF. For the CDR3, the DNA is TGTGCCAGCACCCCGGGACAGGGGGAATACACTGAAGCTTTCTTT.